The 8 T cell receptor beta chains given below trace back to one sample, sequenced in a study of blood T cell repertoires in COVID-19. Clones were sequenced by immunoSEQ multiplex PCR, and TCRdb holds only the in-frame ones, with some missing. Seen here are over 70,000 clones, over 65% observed once, and the top ten hold more than 4%. The sequenced sample was peripheral blood. The receptors were sampled from a woman between 55 and 75 years old with acute or convalescent COVID-19.

Only a few counts were recorded for this clone. The chain recombines TRBV2 with TRBJ2-4; D uncertain. Germline CDR1 is SNHLY and CDR2 is FYNNEI. Trimming took off 2 bases at V and 0 bases at J, with 8 bases between the two ends. The CDR3 has 15 residues. The chain's CDR3 is CASSELALAKNIQYF. CDR3 DNA: TGTGCCAGCAGTGAACTGGCTCTAGCCAAAAACATTCAGTACTTC.

V usage is TRBV19 and J usage is TRBJ1-1; no firm D call. CDR1 and CDR2 from the germline V gene are LNHDA and SQIVND (reference sequence). The V end was cut by 6 bases, the J end by 0 bases, with 20 bases between. The CDR3 covers 17 residues. The CDR3 loop is CASRVAANAALNTEAFF. The DNA of the CDR3 is TGTGCCAGTAGGGTCGCAGCGAACGCGGCCCTGAACACTGAAGCTTTCTTT.

The rearrangement uses TRBV30 and TRBJ2-5, with D maybe TRBD1 (6 bases). With 5 bases removed from V and 1 base from J, the gap between germline ends came to 20 bases. The CDR3 has 16 residues. In germline, CDR1 is GTSNPN, CDR2 SVGIG (reference sequence). This CDR3 reads CAWDPGQPAPQETQYF. DNA for the CDR3: TGTGCCTGGGATCCGGGACAACCTGCACCCCAAGAGACCCAGTACTTC. The whole variable domain, remainder taken from reference TRBV30 and TRBJ2-5, is SQTIHQWPATLVQPVGSPLSLECTVEGTSNPNLYWYRQAAGRGLQLLFYSVGIGQISSEVPQNLSASRPQDRQFILSSKKLLLSDSGFYLCAWDPGQPAPQETQYFGPGTRLLVL.

The chain combines TRBV14 with TRBJ1-3; no clear D. Trimming took off 0 bases at V and 4 bases at J, with 10 bases between the two ends. The CDR3 totals 15 residues. Germline V gene lookup returns CDR1 SGHDN and CDR2 FVKESK. CDR3 in amino acids: CASSQDAFYGNTIYF. The CDR3 region has the DNA TGTGCCAGCAGCCAAGATGCGTTTTACGGAAACACCATATATTTT.

The rearrangement joins TRBV14 to TRBJ2-1; unclear D gene. V lost 4 bases and J lost 0, with 7 bases in between. CDR1 is SGHDN and CDR2 is FVKESK in the germline V gene. The CDR3 runs 14 residues. This chain's CDR3 is CASSLESSYNEQFF. The CDR3 DNA is TGTGCCAGCAGCCTCGAGAGCTCCTACAATGAGCAGTTCTTC. The variable domain in full, completed from reference TRBV14 and TRBJ2-1, reads EAGVTQFPSHSVIEKGQTVTLRCDPISGHDNLYWYRRVMGKEIKFLLHFVKESKQDESGMPNNRFLAERTGGTYSTLKVQPAELEDSGVYFCASSLESSYNEQFFGPGTRLTVL.

The chain has TRBV4-2 and TRBJ1-5; weak D call: TRBD1 (6 bases). Germline values: CDR1 LGHNA, CDR2 YNFKEQ. This CDR3 is built from 19 residues. Deletions cut 0 bases from V and 0 bases from J, with 18 bases between. The CDR3 bases are TGTGCCAGCAGCCAAGATCCAACAGGGCGATACATTAGCAATCAGCCCCAGCATTTT. Amino acids: CASSQDPTGRYISNQPQHF.

Only one count was recorded for this clone. This chain uses TRBV2 with TRBJ1-1; TRBD1 matches at 7 bases. With 6 bases clipped from V and 3 bases from J, the junction kept 7 bases outside the gene matches. Germline V CDR1 and CDR2: SNHLY, FYNNEI. This CDR3 has 14 amino acids. CDR3 region: CASRGDSLYTEAFF. CDR3 sequence (DNA): TGTGCCAGCAGGGGGGACAGTCTATACACTGAAGCTTTCTTT.

J is TRBJ2-1 and V is TRBV28, with D tentatively TRBD2 (5 bases). V gave up 7 bases and J gave up 4 bases, with 26 bases separating them. The CDR3 totals 18 residues. Germline lookup yields CDR1 MDHEN and CDR2 SYDVKM. CDR3 region: CASKTIRSASERYNEQFF. The DNA for the CDR3 is TGTGCCAGCAAGACTATAAGGTCAGCGAGCGAGAGATACAATGAGCAGTTCTTC.